The present TCR beta chain was sequenced within a study of CXCR3-negative and CXCR3-positive naive CD8 T cells. Study conclusions and caveats: TRB CDR3s were more hydrophobic in CXCR3-positive than in CXCR3-negative naive cells. Between one naive subset and the other, surface CD5 was comparable, and TCR strength was inferred from TRB CDR3 properties. Both naive subsets showed comparably high diversity, and memory CD8+ cells showed much lower diversity.

Concerning this clonotype: The antigen is unknown.

Libraries were UMI-labeled 5' RACE TRB cDNA. From the 5' RACE reads, TCRdb lists one entry per CDR3 protein and no DNA. Found here are roughly 61,000 distinct CDR3 sequences; the top ten clones hold around 0.5%. CD45RO-CCR7+CD27+CD95- cells counted as naive CD8+ T cells. The CDR3 totals 15 residues. The germline V gene has CDR1 KGHDR and CDR2 SFDVKD. The receptor comes from a human donor in good health. Some clones in this sample may be carry-over from other donors' samples. The chain is built from TRBV24-1 and TRBJ2-1; lacking DNA, the TRBD1 call made by TCRdb goes unchecked. Sample: naive CXCR3+ CD8+ T cells from blood. Subset indicated: CD45RO-CCR7+CD27+CD95- naive CD8+ T cells expressing CXCR3 (TNR3+). CDR3: CATSSGDTPNNEQFF.